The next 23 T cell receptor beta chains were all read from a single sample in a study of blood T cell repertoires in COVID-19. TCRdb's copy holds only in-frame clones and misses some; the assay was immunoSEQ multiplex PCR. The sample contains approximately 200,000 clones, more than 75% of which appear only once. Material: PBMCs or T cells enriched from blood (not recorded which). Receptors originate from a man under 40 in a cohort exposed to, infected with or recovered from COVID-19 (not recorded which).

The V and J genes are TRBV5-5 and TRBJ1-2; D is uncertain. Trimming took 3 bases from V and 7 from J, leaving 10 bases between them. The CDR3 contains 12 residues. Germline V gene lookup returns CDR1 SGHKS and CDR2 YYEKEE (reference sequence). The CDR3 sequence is CASSSAISGYTF. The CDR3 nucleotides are TGTGCCAGCAGCTCCGCGATTAGTGGCTACACCTTC.

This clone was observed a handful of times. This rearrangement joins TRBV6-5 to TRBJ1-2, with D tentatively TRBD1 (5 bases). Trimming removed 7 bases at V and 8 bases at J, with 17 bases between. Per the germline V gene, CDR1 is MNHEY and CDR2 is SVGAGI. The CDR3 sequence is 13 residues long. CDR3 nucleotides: TGTGCCAGCACCACACAGAGGCAGGGAGGCTACACCTTC. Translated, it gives CASTTQRQGGYTF.

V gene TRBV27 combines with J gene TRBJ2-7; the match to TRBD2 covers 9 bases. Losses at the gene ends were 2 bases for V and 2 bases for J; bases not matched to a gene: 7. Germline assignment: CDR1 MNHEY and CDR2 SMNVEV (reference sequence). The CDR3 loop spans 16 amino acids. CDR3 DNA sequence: TGTGCCAGCAGTTTACTAGCGGGACCGGGACCCTACGAGCAGTACTTC. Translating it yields CASSLLAGPGPYEQYF.

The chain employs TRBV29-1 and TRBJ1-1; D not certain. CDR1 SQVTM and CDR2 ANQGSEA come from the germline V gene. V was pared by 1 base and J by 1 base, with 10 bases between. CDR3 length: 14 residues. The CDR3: CSVEVGGPNTEAFF. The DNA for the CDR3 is TGCAGCGTTGAAGTTGGAGGGCCGAACACTGAAGCTTTCTTT. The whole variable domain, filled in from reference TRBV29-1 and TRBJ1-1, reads SAVISQKPSRDICQRGTSLTIQCQVDSQVTMMFWYRQQPGQSLTLIATANQGSEATYESGFVIDKFPISRPNLTFSTLTVSNMSPEDSSIYLCSVEVGGPNTEAFFGQGTRLTVV.

The CDR3 sequence is CASSYSIPSWDTGELFF. The DNA of the CDR3 is TGTGCCAGCAGTTACTCGATCCCTAGTTGGGACACCGGGGAGCTGTTTTTT. The chain employs TRBV6-2 or TRBV6-3 and TRBJ2-2; D unresolved. V was clipped by 0 bases and J by 3 bases, with 14 bases between them. The germline gives CDR1 MNHEY, CDR2 SVGEGT. The CDR3 is made up of 17 amino acids.

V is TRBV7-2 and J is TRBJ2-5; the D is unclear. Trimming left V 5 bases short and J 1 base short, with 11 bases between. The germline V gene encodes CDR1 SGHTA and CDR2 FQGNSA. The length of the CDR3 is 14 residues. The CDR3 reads CASSASASQETQYF. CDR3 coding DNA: TGTGCCAGCAGCGCATCGGCTAGCCAAGAGACCCAGTACTTC.

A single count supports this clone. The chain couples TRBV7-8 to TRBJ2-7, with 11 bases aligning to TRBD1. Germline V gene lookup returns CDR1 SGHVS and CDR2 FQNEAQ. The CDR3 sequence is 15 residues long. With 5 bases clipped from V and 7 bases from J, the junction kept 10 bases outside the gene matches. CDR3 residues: CASSKDPDRGREQYF. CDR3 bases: TGTGCCAGCAGCAAAGATCCGGACAGGGGGCGGGAGCAGTACTTC.

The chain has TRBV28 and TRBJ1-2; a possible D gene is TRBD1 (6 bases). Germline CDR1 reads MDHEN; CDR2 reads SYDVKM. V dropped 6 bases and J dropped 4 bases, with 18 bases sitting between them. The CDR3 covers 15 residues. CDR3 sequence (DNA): TGTGCCAGCAGCAAACCCCAGGGGCGCACCTATGGCTACACCTTC. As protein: CASSKPQGRTYGYTF.

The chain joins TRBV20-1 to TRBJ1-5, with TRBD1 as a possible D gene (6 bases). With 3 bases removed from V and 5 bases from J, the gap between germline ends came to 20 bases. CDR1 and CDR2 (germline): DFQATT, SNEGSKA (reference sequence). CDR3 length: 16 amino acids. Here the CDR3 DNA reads TGCAGTGCTAGTCCCACTCGGGGGGCGGGAGATCAGCCCCAGCATTTT. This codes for CSASPTRGAGDQPQHF.

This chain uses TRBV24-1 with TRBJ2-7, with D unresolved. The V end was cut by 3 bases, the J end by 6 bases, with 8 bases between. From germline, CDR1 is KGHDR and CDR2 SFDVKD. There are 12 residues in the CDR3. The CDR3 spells CATSDPFSEQYF. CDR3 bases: TGTGCCACCAGTGATCCCTTCTCCGAGCAGTACTTC.

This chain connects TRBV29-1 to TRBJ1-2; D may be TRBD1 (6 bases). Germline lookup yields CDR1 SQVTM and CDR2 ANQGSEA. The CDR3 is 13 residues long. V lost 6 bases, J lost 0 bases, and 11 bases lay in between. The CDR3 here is CSVWTAPNYGYTF. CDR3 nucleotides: TGCAGCGTGTGGACAGCCCCTAACTATGGCTACACCTTC. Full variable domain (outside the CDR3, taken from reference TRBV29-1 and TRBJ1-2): SAVISQKPSRDICQRGTSLTIQCQVDSQVTMMFWYRQQPGQSLTLIATANQGSEATYESGFVIDKFPISRPNLTFSTLTVSNMSPEDSSIYLCSVWTAPNYGYTFGSGTRLTVV.

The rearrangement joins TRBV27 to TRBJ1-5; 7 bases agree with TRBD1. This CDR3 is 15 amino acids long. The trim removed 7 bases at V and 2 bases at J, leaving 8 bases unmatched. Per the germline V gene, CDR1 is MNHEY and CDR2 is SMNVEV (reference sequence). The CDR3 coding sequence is TGTGCCAGCACGGGAAAAGGGGGCCGCAATCAGCCCCAGCATTTT. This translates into CASTGKGGRNQPQHF.

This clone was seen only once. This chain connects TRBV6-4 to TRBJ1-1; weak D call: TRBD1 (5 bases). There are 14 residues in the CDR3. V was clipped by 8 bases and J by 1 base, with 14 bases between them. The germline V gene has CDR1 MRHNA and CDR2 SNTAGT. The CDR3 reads CASGPGLANTEAFF. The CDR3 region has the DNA TGTGCCAGCGGGCCGGGACTGGCGAACACTGAAGCTTTCTTT.

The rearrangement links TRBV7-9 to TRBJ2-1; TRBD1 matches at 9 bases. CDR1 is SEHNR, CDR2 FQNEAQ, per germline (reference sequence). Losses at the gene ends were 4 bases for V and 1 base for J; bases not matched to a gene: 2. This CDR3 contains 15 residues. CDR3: CASSSGTGSYNEQFF. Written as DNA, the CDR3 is TGTGCCAGCAGCTCCGGGACAGGGTCCTACAATGAGCAGTTCTTC.

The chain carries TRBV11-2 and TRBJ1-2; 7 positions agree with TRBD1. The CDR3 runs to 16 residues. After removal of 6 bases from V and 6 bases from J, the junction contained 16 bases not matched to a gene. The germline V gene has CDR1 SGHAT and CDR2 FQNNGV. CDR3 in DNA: TGTGCCAGCAGAAGGTTGACAGGGATTATGCTGGATGGCTACACCTTC. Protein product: CASRRLTGIMLDGYTF.

CDR3 in DNA: TGTGCCAGCAGCCCTACAGGGTGGAATGAGCAGTTCTTC. Residues: CASSPTGWNEQFF. The rearrangement joins TRBV7-3 to TRBJ2-1, with D perhaps matching TRBD1 (6 bases). Trimming took off 5 bases at V and 7 bases at J, with 12 bases between the two ends. The CDR3 is made up of 13 amino acids. Germline-derived CDR1 and CDR2 are SGHTA and FQGTGA.

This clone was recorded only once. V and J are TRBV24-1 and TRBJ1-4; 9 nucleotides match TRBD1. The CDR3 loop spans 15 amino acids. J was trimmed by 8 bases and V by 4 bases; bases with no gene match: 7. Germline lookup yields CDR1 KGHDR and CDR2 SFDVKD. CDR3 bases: TGTGCCACCAGTGAAATGACAGGGGGTCGCGAAAAACTGTTTTTT. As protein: CATSEMTGGREKLFF.

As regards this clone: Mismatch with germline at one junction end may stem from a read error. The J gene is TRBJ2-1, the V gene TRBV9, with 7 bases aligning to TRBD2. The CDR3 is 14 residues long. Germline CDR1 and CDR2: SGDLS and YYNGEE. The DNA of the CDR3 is TGTGCCAGCAGCGTAGGCGGGAGTAATAGTGAGCAATTCTTC. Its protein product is CASSVGGSNSEQFF.

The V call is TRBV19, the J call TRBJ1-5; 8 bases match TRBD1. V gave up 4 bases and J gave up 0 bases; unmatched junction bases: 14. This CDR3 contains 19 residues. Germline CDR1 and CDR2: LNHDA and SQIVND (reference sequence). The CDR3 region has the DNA TGTGCCAGTAGTAGAAAAACCGGGACAGGCTTTAATAGCAATCAGCCCCAGCATTTT. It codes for CASSRKTGTGFNSNQPQHF. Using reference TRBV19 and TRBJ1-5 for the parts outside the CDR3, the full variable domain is DGGITQSPKYLFRKEGQNVTLSCEQNLNHDAMYWYRQDPGQGLRLIYYSQIVNDFQKGDIAEGYSVSREKKESFPLTVTSAQKNPTAFYLCASSRKTGTGFNSNQPQHFGDGTRLSIL.

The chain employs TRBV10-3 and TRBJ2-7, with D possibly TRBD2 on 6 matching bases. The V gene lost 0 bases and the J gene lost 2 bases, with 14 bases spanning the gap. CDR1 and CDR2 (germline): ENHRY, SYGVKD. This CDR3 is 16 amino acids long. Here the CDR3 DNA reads TGTGCCATCAGTGAGTCCCGACTAGGAGGGACCTACGAGCAGTACTTC. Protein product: CAISESRLGGTYEQYF.

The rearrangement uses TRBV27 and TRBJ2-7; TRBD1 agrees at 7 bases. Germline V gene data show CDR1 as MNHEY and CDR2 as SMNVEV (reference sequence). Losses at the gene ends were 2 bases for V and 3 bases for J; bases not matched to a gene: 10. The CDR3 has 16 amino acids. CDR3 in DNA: TGTGCCAGCAGTTTAGCAACCGGGACAGTGAGCTACGAGCAGTACTTC. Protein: CASSLATGTVSYEQYF.

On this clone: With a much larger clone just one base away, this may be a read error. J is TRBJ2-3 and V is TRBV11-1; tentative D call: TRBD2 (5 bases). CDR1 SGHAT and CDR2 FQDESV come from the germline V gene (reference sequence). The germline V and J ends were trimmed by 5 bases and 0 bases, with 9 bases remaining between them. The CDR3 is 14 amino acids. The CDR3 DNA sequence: TGTGCCAGCAGCCCCCGGACTAGCACAGATACGCAGTATTTT. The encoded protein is CASSPRTSTDTQYF.

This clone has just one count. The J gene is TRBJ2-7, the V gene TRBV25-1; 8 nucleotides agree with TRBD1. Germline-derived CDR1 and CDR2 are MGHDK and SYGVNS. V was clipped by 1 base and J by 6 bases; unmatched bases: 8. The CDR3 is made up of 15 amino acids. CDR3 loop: CASSESFSGGAEQYF. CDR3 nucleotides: TGTGCCAGCAGTGAATCTTTTTCAGGGGGCGCCGAGCAGTACTTC.